Included here is one T cell receptor beta chain sequence, with context. The sample comes from a study of control samples from healthy donors and cancer patients. The CDR3 has 15 residues. Using immunoSEQ multiplex PCR, the repertoire was profiled, and TCRdb retains in-frame clones only, with some absent. The sample lists fewer than 250,000 clones; roughly nine tenths were seen once. The receptor comes from a man aged 30 to 39 in good health. V usage is TRBV21-1 and J usage is TRBJ2-5. TRBV21-1 is shown as a pseudogene. The specimen sequenced was blood. The CDR3 region is CASISRTGPQETQYF. The CDR3 DNA follows: TGTGCCAGCATCTCCAGGACGGGACCCCAAGAGACCCAGTACTTC.